A single sample is the source of the 20 T cell receptor beta chains below, sequenced in a study of tumor-infiltrating lymphocytes in primary liver carcinoma. Extraction also yielded germline DNA, while blood RNA was obtained from unsorted whole blood. Total RNA (approximately 500 ng) served as template for TCR beta cDNA synthesis primed by a constant-region primer. TCR beta libraries came from three nested multiplex PCR rounds using slightly modified ARM-PCR. The two initial PCR rounds, around 10 cycles each, used TRBV1-TRBV30 forward and C-beta reverse primers. TCRdb recomputed calls from the multiplex PCR reads with MiXCR, one row per CDR3 protein. The table includes about 330,000 distinct CDR3 sequences, 65% detected once. The sample comprised peripheral blood. Receptors originate from a man aged 40-55 years with primary liver carcinoma and hepatitis B virus infection.

Regarding this clonotype: This could be a read error, since a much larger clone is one nucleotide away. The chain combines TRBV29-1 with TRBJ2-7; D unresolved. In germline, CDR1 is SQVTM, CDR2 ANQGSEA. The CDR3 loop spans 11 amino acids. The CDR3, as DNA: TGCAGCGTTGAAGCAACCTACAAGCAGTACTTC. It codes for CSVEATYKQYF.

This clonotype was counted at least ten times. V is TRBV6-6 and J is TRBJ2-3; D unclear. The CDR3 sequence is 13 residues long. Germline V gene data show CDR1 as MNHNY and CDR2 as SVGAGI (reference sequence). Trimming removed 4 bases at V and 6 bases at J, with 11 bases between. DNA for the CDR3: TGTGCCAGCAGTTCCCCTTCGCGGGATACGCAGTATTTT. Encoded protein: CASSSPSRDTQYF.

The rearrangement links TRBV11-2 to TRBJ2-6, with a tentative D call TRBD2 (5 bases). The CDR3 has 17 amino acids. Germline-derived CDR1 and CDR2 are SGHAT and FQNNGV. Trimming left V 4 bases short and J 2 bases short, with 15 bases between. This CDR3 is CASSSFPPSTGANVLTF. Here the CDR3 DNA reads TGTGCCAGCAGCTCATTTCCGCCTAGCACTGGGGCCAACGTCCTGACTTTC.

The V gene is TRBV12-3 or TRBV12-4, the J gene TRBJ1-2; TRBD1 aligns across 7 bases. Trimming cost V 7 bases and J 10 bases; bases outside gene matches: 15. This CDR3 contains 14 residues. This CDR3 reads CASIPVGGGHDYTF. The CDR3 bases are TGTGCCAGCATCCCGGTAGGGGGCGGACATGACTACACCTTC.

The chain is built from TRBV6-1 and TRBJ2-7; no definite D call. Germline CDR1 reads MNHNS; CDR2 reads SASEGT. The CDR3 is 14 residues long. V was cut by 2 bases and J by 2 bases, with 10 bases left in between. The chain's CDR3 is CASSERGTTYEQYF. The CDR3 DNA is TGTGCCAGCAGTGAACGAGGCACCACCTACGAGCAGTACTTC.

This CDR3 is CASRDEHGANVLTF. CDR3 bases: TGTGCCAGCAGGGACGAGCATGGGGCCAACGTCCTGACTTTC. The chain carries TRBV28 and TRBJ2-6; D not certain. CDR1 is MDHEN, CDR2 SYDVKM, per germline. The CDR3 totals 14 residues. V dropped 6 bases and J dropped 3 bases, with 9 bases sitting between them.

In this sample, this clonotype turned up once. A single base separates this from a much larger clone, so it may be a read error. The chain uses TRBV4-3 and TRBJ2-7; 11 bases fit TRBD2. The CDR3 sequence is 15 residues long. Germline V lookup: CDR1 LGHNA, CDR2 YSLEER. The J segment lost 1 base and the V segment lost 3 bases, leaving 2 bases of the junction unmatched. CDR3 sequence: CASSQTSGESYEQYF. Written as DNA, the CDR3 is TGCGCCAGCAGCCAGACTAGCGGGGAATCCTACGAGCAGTACTTC.

CDR3 protein: CTGSLMRAADTQYF. The CDR3 DNA reads TGTACCGGCAGCTTAATGAGGGCAGCTGATACGCAGTATTTT. The V gene is TRBV11-2, the J gene TRBJ2-3, with D perhaps matching TRBD2 (5 bases). CDR1 is SGHAT, CDR2 FQNNGV, per germline. The CDR3 spans 14 residues.

A single count supports this clonotype. A much larger clone lies a single base off, so this may be a read error. Since the CDR3 does not end with the conserved phenylalanine or tryptophan, this likely comes from a read error. The V gene is TRBV6-6, the J gene TRBJ1-5; no clear D gene. This CDR3 contains 14 residues. Trimming stripped 6 bases from V and 2 bases from J, with 11 bases between. The V gene's germline CDR1 is MNHNY and CDR2 SVGAGI (reference sequence). CDR3 in amino acids: CASSQTLGNQPQHL. CDR3 DNA sequence: TGTGCCAGCAGCCAAACCCTGGGCAATCAGCCCCAGCATCTT.

The rearrangement joins TRBV10-3 to TRBJ2-7; tentatively, D is TRBD2 (6 bases). From germline, CDR1 is ENHRY and CDR2 SYGVKD. This CDR3 is 15 amino acids long. V was cut by 3 bases and J by 0 bases, with 12 bases left in between. CDR3 residues: CAISDNSGSSYEQYF. The CDR3 DNA follows: TGTGCCATCAGTGATAATAGCGGAAGCTCCTACGAGCAGTACTTC.

This sequence joins TRBV2 and TRBJ2-1; 10 positions agree with TRBD2. V gave up 6 bases and J gave up 4 bases; unmatched junction bases: 6. Germline CDR1 is SNHLY and CDR2 is FYNNEI. CDR3 length equals 15 residues. The CDR3 bases are TGTGCCAGCAGGCGAGCGGGAGGGCCTTACAATGAGCAGTTCTTC. The encoded protein is CASRRAGGPYNEQFF.

This clonotype was counted between two and nine times. CDR3 protein: CASRYGPQISGANVLTF. CDR3 bases: TGTGCCAGCCGCTATGGCCCCCAAATCTCTGGGGCCAACGTCCTGACTTTC. This chain connects TRBV5-4 to TRBJ2-6; no clear D gene. This CDR3 is 17 amino acids long. Germline loops: CDR1 SGHNT, CDR2 YYREEE (reference sequence). Trimming left V 7 bases short and J 0 bases short, with 17 bases between.

The chain has TRBV4-3 and TRBJ2-7; 8 positions agree with TRBD2. The CDR3 runs 15 residues. Germline lookup yields CDR1 LGHNA and CDR2 YSLEER. V was clipped by 1 base and J by 9 bases; unmatched bases: 11. For the CDR3, the DNA is TGCGCCAGCAGCCAAGGAGCGGGAGATCTCTACCGGCAGTACTTC. Amino acids: CASSQGAGDLYRQYF.

As to this clonotype: A much larger clonotype is one base distant, so this may be a read error. This chain joins TRBV6-2 or TRBV6-3 and TRBJ2-7; TRBD2 agrees at 13 bases. This CDR3 spans 17 amino acids. CDR1 MNHEY and CDR2 SVGEGT come from the germline V gene. Written as DNA, the CDR3 is TGTGGCAGCAGCTCCCGGACTAGCGGGAGAATAGGCTACGAGCAGTACTTC. It codes for CGSSSRTSGRIGYEQYF.

A single count supports this clonotype. A read error may explain this, as a much larger clone is one base away. The CDR3 region is CASSEGGETKYF. CDR3 in DNA: TGTGCCAGCAGTGAAGGGGGGGAGACCAAGTACTTC. The genes are TRBV6-1 and TRBJ2-5, with D possibly matching TRBD2 (6 bases). Germline V CDR1 and CDR2: MNHNS, SASEGT. There are 12 residues in the CDR3.

Many counts were recorded for this clonotype. The chain employs TRBV12-3 or TRBV12-4 and TRBJ2-1; 11 bases align to TRBD2. V was pared by 6 bases and J by 4 bases, with 5 bases of the junction left unmatched. The CDR3 length is 15 residues. CDR3 coding DNA: TGTGCCAGCAGCCCAGGGACTAGCGGTTACAATGAGCAGTTCTTC. Protein sequence: CASSPGTSGYNEQFF.

Concerning this clonotype itself: Germline is not matched at one junction end, which may reflect a read error. The chain uses TRBV12-3 or TRBV12-4 and TRBJ1-2, with TRBD1 matching over 9 bases. This CDR3 region has 14 residues. CDR3 in amino acids: CASSLWGQGHGYTF. The CDR3, as DNA: TGTGCTAGCAGTTTATGGGGACAGGGACACGGCTACACCTTC.

The chain is built from TRBV11-2 and TRBJ2-1, with a possible D match to TRBD2 (6 bases). Trimming removed 2 bases from V and 6 bases from J, with 14 bases in between. CDR1 SGHAT and CDR2 FQNNGV come from the germline V gene. The CDR3 contains 15 residues. The CDR3 bases are TGTGCCAGCAGCTTATTGACTAGTTGGAGCAATGAGCAGTTCTTC. The encoded protein is CASSLLTSWSNEQFF. Complete variable domain (other parts from reference TRBV11-2 and TRBJ2-1): EAGVAQSPRYKIIEKRQSVAFWCNPISGHATLYWYQQILGQGPKLLIQFQNNGVVDDSQLPKDRFSAERLKGVDSTLKIQPAKLEDSAVYLCASSLLTSWSNEQFFGPGTRLTVL.

This clonotype was recorded only once. This sequence may be a read error, since a much larger clone differs from it by one base. DNA for the CDR3: TGTGCCAGCAGTCCTAGTTTCGGGGGCACTGAAACTTTCTTT. This codes for CASSPSFGGTETFF. The V call is TRBV6-5, the J call TRBJ1-1, with D maybe TRBD1 (6 bases). CDR3 length: 14 residues. CDR1 MNHEY and CDR2 SVGAGI come from the germline V gene.

The sample holds many counts of this clonotype. The CDR3 loop is CASSLRATNEKLFF. The CDR3 coding sequence is TGTGCCAGCAGTTTACGAGCAACTAATGAAAAACTGTTTTTT. This chain joins TRBV12-3 or TRBV12-4 and TRBJ1-4; unclear D gene. Deletions cut 2 bases from V and 0 bases from J, with 4 bases between. The CDR3 runs to 14 residues.